This T cell receptor (beta chain) was captured in a study of blood T cell repertoires in COVID-19. Study at large: From the United States, Italy and Spain came samples of acute and convalescent COVID-19.

How the authors handled the data: Estimation of nucleated cell counts relied on the amplification of reference gene primers. Here immunoSEQ multiplex PCR was the method, and the copy in TCRdb shows in-frame clones only, minus some. Clone size and the V and J calls come from that table; the DNA yielded D and trimming. The sample carries hundreds of thousands of clones, 75% to 90% recorded once. The CDR3 totals 8 residues. CDR1 DFQATT and CDR2 SNEGSKA come from the germline V gene (reference sequence). This clone occurred once. One end of the junction does not line up with germline, which may come from a read error.

The specimen sequenced was peripheral blood. The TCR sequence derives from a woman aged 70-85 years with COVID-19, enrolled during active disease. The chain employs TRBV20-1 and TRBJ1-2, with D maybe TRBD1 (6 bases). In DNA form, the CDR3 reads TGCAGTGCTATTTCGGGACACTTC. It encodes CSAISGHF.